This T cell receptor (beta chain) was sequenced during a study of early T cells in non-severe SARS-CoV-2 infection. For the study at large: From unsorted whole blood, bulk RNA was sequenced, and the chains remained unpaired.

This clonotype was detected ten times or more. TCRdb itself ran the 5' RACE reads through MiXCR, one entry per CDR3 protein. The sample has 45,000 to 55,000 distinct CDR3 sequences, 6% to 7% seen once; the top ten hold roughly 3.9%. The length of the CDR3 is 12 residues. Germline values: CDR1 SGHVS, CDR2 FQNEAQ. V was pared by 5 bases and J by 4 bases, with 9 bases between. The TCR comes from an adult who was a healthcare worker with PCR-confirmed SARS-CoV-2 infection or an uninfected control (not recorded which). The sample was whole blood. The chain links TRBV7-8 to TRBJ2-7; no reliable D call. CDR3 coding DNA: TGTGCCAGCAGCATGGACCGATACGAGCAGTACTTC. Protein: CASSMDRYEQYF.